This TCR beta chain was profiled in a study of T cells after posttransplantation cyclophosphamide. Study findings and constraints: TRB clonality was highly associated with recipient CMV seropositivity and reactivation. Later blood repertoires were often dominated by clones from the donor CD8+ memory compartment.

Trimming cost V 2 bases and J 4 bases; bases outside gene matches: 2. Germline V gene lookup returns CDR1 KGHSH and CDR2 LQKENI. The CDR3 consists of 15 residues. Of note for this clone: Antigen specificity is unknown.

Sequencing was performed with immunoSEQ multiplex PCR; in TCRdb, only in-frame clones are kept and a portion is missing. This set yields about 30,000 clones and no singletons; the top ten hold 2.7%. Sequencing was carried out using PBMCs. The TCR comes from a woman aged 55 to 70 in good health, CMV-negative, and a related stem cell transplant donor. The rearrangement uses TRBV18 and TRBJ1-2; 12 bases line up with TRBD1. The CDR3 bases are TGTGCCAGCTCACCAGGGGGACAGGGGGCCTATGGCTACACCTTC. It translates to CASSPGGQGAYGYTF. Supplemented by reference TRBV18 and TRBJ1-2, the full variable domain reads NAGVMQNPRHLVRRRGQEARLRCSPMKGHSHVYWYRQLPEEGLKFMVYLQKENIIDESGMPKERFSAEFPKEGPSILRIQQVVRGDSAAYFCASSPGGQGAYGYTFGSGTRLTVV.